This is a list of T cell receptor beta chains from one sample in a study of spatial heterogeneity in lung cancer. TCRdb called the 5' RACE reads again in MiXCR, with one record for every CDR3 protein. The profile covers fewer than 11,000 distinct CDR3 sequences, with 9% to 15% appearing a single time and over 9.5% taken by the ten largest. The source was lung tumor tissue, collected at surgery. The receptor set was obtained from a male donor with early-stage non-small cell lung cancer. The CDR3 runs from the conserved cysteine through the conserved F or W. A D gene is named only where the DNA matches it firmly. Clone size appears in some rows only: once, few, many, or a class for an expanded clone.

j_gene	v_gene	d_gene	abundance	CDR3aa	CDR3nt
TRBJ1-3	TRBV7-9	.	many	CASNIGGTGNTIYF	TGTGCCAGCAACATAGGGGGTACTGGAAACACCATATATTTT
TRBJ2-7	TRBV6-6	.	.	CASSYSIGEQYF	TGTGCCAGCAGTTACTCGATCGGCGAGCAGTACTTC
TRBJ2-3	TRBV15	TRBD2	many	CATSRGGGRSTDTQYF	TGTGCCACCAGCAGAGGGGGCGGGAGAAGCACAGATACGCAGTATTTT
TRBJ2-1	TRBV4-2	TRBD2	few	CASSRRRENNEQFF	TGTGCCAGCAGCCGCCGGCGGGAGAACAATGAGCAGTTCTTC
TRBJ1-1	TRBV6-5	.	many	CASRGVGNTEAFF	TGTGCCAGCAGAGGGGTTGGGAACACTGAAGCTTTCTTT
TRBJ2-1	TRBV7-2	.	few	CASSSVDFAEQFF	TGTGCCAGCAGCTCCGTAGATTTTGCTGAGCAGTTCTTC
TRBJ2-7	TRBV5-4	TRBD2	many	CASSPGLDRHEQYF	TGTGCCAGCAGCCCGGGACTAGATAGGCACGAGCAGTACTTC
TRBJ2-7	TRBV20-1	.	.	CSARDPRTYEQYF	TGCAGTGCTAGAGATCCCCGAACCTACGAGCAGTACTTC
TRBJ2-7	TRBV7-2	.	medium-sized	CASSLGTPTRKQYF	TGTGCCAGCAGCTTAGGGACCCCTACTCGGAAGCAGTACTTC
TRBJ2-3	TRBV5-1	.	many	CASSPGADTNTDTQYF	TGCGCCAGCAGCCCGGGGGCGGACACCAACACAGATACGCAGTATTTT
TRBJ2-7	TRBV2	TRBD2	many	CAVPIRGEREFSFYEQYF	TGTGCCGTTCCCATTCGAGGAGAGCGGGAGTTCTCTTTCTACGAGCAGTACTTC
TRBJ2-5	TRBV27	.	many	CASSRGPRETQYF	TGTGCCAGCAGCCGCGGACCCCGAGAGACCCAGTACTTC
TRBJ2-4	TRBV7-8	.	many	CACTVGSTKNIQYF	TGTGCCTGTACGGTGGGGTCCACCAAAAACATTCAGTACTTC
TRBJ2-5	TRBV20-1	.	many	CSARDYGETQYF	TGCAGTGCTAGAGATTACGGAGAGACCCAGTACTTC
TRBJ1-1	TRBV20-1	TRBD1	.	CRTRLRDRVEAFF	TGCCGGACAAGGTTGCGGGACAGAGTTGAAGCTTTCTTT
TRBJ1-4	TRBV9	TRBD1	many	CASSVGTGLSEKLFF	TGTGCCAGCAGCGTCGGGACAGGGTTAAGTGAAAAACTGTTTTTT
TRBJ2-7	TRBV12-3/TRBV12-4	TRBD2	medium-sized	CASSSGTSGYDEQYF	TGTGCCAGCAGTTCCGGGACTAGCGGGTACGACGAGCAGTACTTC
TRBJ1-5	TRBV20-1	TRBD1	medium-sized	CSAWRTGGVRGGNQPQHF	TGCAGTGCTTGGAGGACAGGGGGCGTAAGAGGGGGCAATCAGCCCCAGCATTTT
TRBJ1-1	TRBV12-3/TRBV12-4	.	many	CATSRAGGTEAFF	TGTGCCACCTCAAGGGCCGGGGGCACTGAAGCTTTCTTT
TRBJ2-5	TRBV5-4	TRBD2	few	CASSRGLAGQETQYF	TGTGCCAGCAGCCGGGGACTAGCGGGACAGGAGACCCAGTACTTC
TRBJ1-1	TRBV6-6	TRBD1	many	CASSYPRQGSSRTEAFF	TGTGCCAGCAGTTACCCTAGACAGGGCTCCTCCCGCACTGAAGCTTTCTTT
TRBJ2-7	TRBV6-6	TRBD2	.	CASLPGTSAREQYF	TGTGCCAGTTTGCCCGGGACTAGTGCTCGGGAGCAGTACTTC
TRBJ1-1	TRBV5-4	.	many	CASSLSAGGVNTEAFF	TGTGCCAGCAGCTTGTCTGCGGGAGGGGTGAACACTGAAGCTTTCTTT
TRBJ1-4	TRBV25-1	.	many	CASSEQGSNEKLFF	TGTGCCAGCAGTGAACAGGGCTCTAATGAAAAACTGTTTTTT
TRBJ2-2	TRBV6-5	TRBD2	many	CATRIAGRTGELFF	TGTGCCACCAGGATAGCGGGGCGAACCGGGGAGCTGTTTTTT
TRBJ1-5	TRBV7-9	.	medium-sized	CASSYFNQPQHF	TGTGCCAGCAGCTACTTTAATCAGCCCCAGCATTTT
TRBJ1-1	TRBV6-6	.	many	CASSPAQNTEAFF	TGTGCCAGCAGCCCTGCCCAGAACACTGAAGCTTTCTTT
TRBJ2-2	TRBV5-4	.	many	CASSLSSGARASGELFF	TGTGCCAGCAGCTTAAGTTCTGGGGCTAGAGCGTCCGGGGAGCTGTTTTTT
TRBJ2-7	TRBV5-1	.	many	CASGDTGSSYEQYF	TGCGCCAGCGGAGACACAGGGAGCTCCTACGAGCAGTACTTC
TRBJ1-5	TRBV29-1	.	many	CSVRDRGQPQHF	TGCAGCGTTAGGGATCGGGGTCAGCCCCAGCATTTT
TRBJ2-3	TRBV6-1	TRBD2	.	CASRLNGLAGVADTQYF	TGTGCCAGCAGGTTAAACGGACTAGCGGGAGTGGCAGATACGCAGTATTTT
TRBJ2-5	TRBV15	TRBD1	many	CATSRAGQGVTQYF	TGTGCCACCAGCAGAGCGGGACAGGGAGTGACCCAGTACTTC
TRBJ1-2	TRBV6-5	TRBD1	many	CATLPSGGYGYTF	TGTGCCACCCTCCCCTCAGGGGGGTATGGCTACACCTTC
TRBJ1-1	TRBV18	.	many	CASSPRAGGTEAFF	TGTGCCAGCTCACCACGAGCAGGCGGTACTGAAGCTTTCTTT
TRBJ2-1	TRBV14	TRBD2	many	CASSPVSGRANEQFF	TGTGCCAGCAGCCCGGTGAGCGGGAGGGCCAATGAGCAGTTCTTC
TRBJ1-1	TRBV29-1	.	medium-sized	CSVEDRRAGNTEAFF	TGCAGCGTTGAAGATCGCCGAGCGGGGAACACTGAAGCTTTCTTT
TRBJ2-6	TRBV12-3/TRBV12-4	.	many	CASSFRTATSGANVLTF	TGTGCCAGCAGTTTCCGGACGGCGACGTCTGGGGCCAACGTCCTGACTTTC
TRBJ1-1	TRBV12-3/TRBV12-4	.	.	CASRRVGNTEAFF	TGTGCCAGCAGGAGGGTCGGGAACACTGAAGCTTTCTTT
TRBJ1-2	TRBV2	.	.	CASRTQDGAFYGYTF	TGTGCCAGCAGAACACAGGACGGCGCCTTCTATGGCTACACCTTC
TRBJ2-1	TRBV6-2/TRBV6-3	TRBD1	few	CASSYSTGGYNEQFF	TGTGCCAGCAGTTACTCGACAGGGGGATACAATGAGCAGTTCTTC
TRBJ2-2	TRBV11-2	TRBD2	many	CASSLDRLAANTGELFF	TGTGCCAGCAGCTTAGATAGGCTAGCGGCAAACACCGGGGAGCTGTTTTTT
TRBJ1-2	TRBV20-1	TRBD1	many	CSATRQGIYGYTF	TGCAGTGCTACGAGACAGGGAATATATGGCTACACCTTC
TRBJ1-4	TRBV2	.	.	CASSVGPLQGKLFF	TGTGCCAGCAGTGTTGGGCCTCTCCAAGGGAAACTGTTTTTT
TRBJ2-1	TRBV20-1	TRBD2	.	CSAKTSELYNEQFF	TGCAGTGCTAAAACTAGCGAACTCTACAATGAGCAGTTCTTC
TRBJ2-3	TRBV4-1	.	many	CASSQEGHYTDTQYF	TGCGCCAGCAGCCAAGAGGGACATTATACAGATACGCAGTATTTT
TRBJ2-7	TRBV6-5	TRBD1	.	CATASRTGGTYEQYF	TGTGCCACCGCGTCCCGGACAGGGGGAACCTACGAGCAGTACTTC
TRBJ1-1	TRBV13	.	many	CASSLDRANTEAFF	TGTGCCAGCAGCTTAGACAGGGCGAACACTGAAGCTTTCTTT
TRBJ1-2	TRBV12-3/TRBV12-4	.	many	CASSFRDWGYTF	TGTGCCAGCAGTTTTAGAGATTGGGGCTACACCTTC
TRBJ2-1	TRBV12-3/TRBV12-4	TRBD1	many	CASSGQGQGSNEQFF	TGTGCCAGCAGTGGGCAGGGACAGGGGTCCAATGAGCAGTTCTTC
TRBJ2-7	TRBV7-8	TRBD2	many	CASSFGPSGSRDEQYF	TGTGCCAGCAGCTTTGGGCCTAGCGGGAGCCGGGACGAGCAGTACTTC
TRBJ2-7	TRBV6-5	.	many	CASSPAGQSYEQYF	TGTGCCAGCAGCCCTGCTGGACAGTCCTACGAGCAGTACTTC
TRBJ2-5	TRBV5-1	.	many	CASSPLATPGTQYF	TGCGCCAGCAGCCCCCTAGCCACCCCGGGGACCCAGTACTTC
TRBJ1-2	TRBV30	.	many	CAWSVSSPYGYTF	TGTGCCTGGAGTGTATCGAGTCCATATGGCTACACCTTC
TRBJ2-3	TRBV24-1	TRBD1	many	CATSDLGGTGDTDTQYF	TGTGCCACCAGTGACCTTGGGGGGACAGGAGACACAGATACGCAGTATTTT
TRBJ1-5	TRBV20-1	.	few	CSASKSGSNQPQHF	TGCAGTGCTAGCAAATCAGGGAGCAATCAGCCCCAGCATTTT
TRBJ2-7	TRBV29-1	.	medium-sized	CSVLWREHYEQYF	TGCAGCGTTCTATGGCGGGAACATTACGAGCAGTACTTC
TRBJ2-1	TRBV29-1	TRBD2	many	CSVPTTSGRSNEQFF	TGCAGCGTTCCCACTACTAGCGGGAGGAGTAATGAGCAGTTCTTC
TRBJ1-4	TRBV4-3	.	.	CASSQDWAGLLEKLFF	TGCGCCAGCAGCCAAGATTGGGCAGGGTTGTTAGAAAAACTGTTTTTT